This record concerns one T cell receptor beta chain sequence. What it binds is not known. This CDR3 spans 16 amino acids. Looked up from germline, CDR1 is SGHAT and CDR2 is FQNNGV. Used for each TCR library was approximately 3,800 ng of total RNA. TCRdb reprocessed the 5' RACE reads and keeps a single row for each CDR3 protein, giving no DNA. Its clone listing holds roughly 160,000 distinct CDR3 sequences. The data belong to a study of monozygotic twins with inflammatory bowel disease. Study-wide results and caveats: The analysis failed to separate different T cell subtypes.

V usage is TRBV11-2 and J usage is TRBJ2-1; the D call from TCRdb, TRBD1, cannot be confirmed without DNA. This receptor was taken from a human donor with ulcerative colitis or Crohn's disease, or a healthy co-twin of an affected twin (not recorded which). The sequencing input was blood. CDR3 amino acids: CASSLVMQGKGNEQFF.